The 22 T cell receptor beta chains given below trace back to one sample, sequenced in a study of memory CD4+ T cells and cytomegalovirus serostatus. Single viable CD3+CD4+CD8-CD45RO+ cells were sorted as the memory CD4+ T cells. The table came from immunoSEQ multiplex PCR; TCRdb's copy has only in-frame clones and leaves some out. The repertoire consists of 46,000 or so clones, with roughly three quarters occurring once and the leading ten covering around 0.94%. Material: memory CD4+ T cells from blood. Source of these receptors: an adult in good health and CMV-seronegative.

The CDR3 here is CASSGLTLDTDTQYF. Written as DNA, the CDR3 is TGTGCCAGCAGTGGGCTCACCTTAGACACAGATACGCAGTATTTT. The J gene is TRBJ2-3, the V gene TRBV2; D unclear. There are 15 residues in the CDR3. V was shortened by 4 bases and J by 2 bases, with 13 bases between the two germline ends. Germline V gene sequence: CDR1 SNHLY, CDR2 FYNNEI. The variable domain in full, with the rest retrieved from reference TRBV2 and TRBJ2-3, is EPEVTQTPSHQVTQMGQEVILRCVPISNHLYFYWYRQILGQKVEFLVSFYNNEISEKSEIFDDQFSVERPDGSNFTLKIRSTKLEDSAMYFCASSGLTLDTDTQYFGPGTRLTVL.

The rearrangement links TRBV19 to TRBJ1-1; D not resolved. V lost 7 bases to trimming and J lost 1 base, with 16 bases between them. The CDR3 sequence is 15 residues long. Germline V gene data show CDR1 as LNHDA and CDR2 as SQIVND (reference sequence). The DNA for the CDR3 is TGTGCCAGTAACCCTATGACTCAGGCGAACACTGAAGCTTTCTTT. This encodes CASNPMTQANTEAFF.

As DNA, the CDR3 is TGTGCCAGCAGCTTAGGGGGTTCACCCCTCCACTTT. It encodes CASSLGGSPLHF. The chain recombines TRBV7-6 with TRBJ1-6; no reliable D call. The length of the CDR3 is 12 residues. Germline CDR1 and CDR2: SGHVS and FNYEAQ. V shed 1 base and J shed 9 bases, with 4 bases lying between them.

The chain links TRBV5-4 to TRBJ1-6; no definite D call. The CDR3 extends over 16 amino acids. V was pared by 0 bases and J by 1 base, with 8 bases between. Germline assignment: CDR1 SGHNT and CDR2 YYREEE (reference sequence). The CDR3 DNA reads as TGTGCCAGCAGCTTGGGGGCGGGTTCCTATAATTCACCCCTCCACTTT. Translation: CASSLGAGSYNSPLHF. Based on the CDR3 plus reference TRBV5-4 and TRBJ1-6, the full variable domain is ETGVTQSPTHLIKTRGQQVTLRCSSQSGHNTVSWYQQALGQGPQFIFQYYREEENGRGNFPPRFSGLQFPNYSSELNVNALELDDSALYLCASSLGAGSYNSPLHFGNGTRLTVT.

The chain is built from TRBV6-1 and TRBJ2-3; 11 nucleotides line up with TRBD2. Germline assignment: CDR1 MNHNS and CDR2 SASEGT. The V gene end was trimmed by 6 bases and the J gene end by 5 bases; junction bases not matched to a gene: 7. This CDR3 spans 15 amino acids. The CDR3 here is CASRTLAGERDTQYF. Here the CDR3 DNA reads TGTGCCAGCAGAACACTAGCGGGGGAGCGAGATACGCAGTATTTT.

The chain uses TRBV11-1 and TRBJ1-2, with 8 bases identical to TRBD1. V gave up 5 bases and J gave up 4 bases; unmatched junction bases: 0. This CDR3 has 12 amino acids. The germline V gene has CDR1 SGHAT and CDR2 FQDESV (reference sequence). The CDR3 nucleotides are TGTGCCAGCAGCGGACAGGGCTATGGCTACACCTTC. Residues: CASSGQGYGYTF.

The rearrangement joins TRBV11-1 to TRBJ2-2; D call uncertain. The CDR3 extends over 15 amino acids. The V gene lost 4 bases and the J gene lost 1 base, with 10 bases spanning the gap. Germline CDR1 is SGHAT and CDR2 is FQDESV (reference sequence). CDR3 amino acids: CASSSNRMNTGELFF. The CDR3, as DNA: TGTGCCAGCAGCTCCAATAGAATGAACACCGGGGAGCTGTTTTTT. Full variable domain (remainder filled in from reference TRBV11-1 and TRBJ2-2): EAEVAQSPRYKITEKSQAVAFWCDPISGHATLYWYRQILGQGPELLVQFQDESVVDDSQLPKDRFSAERLKGVDSTLKIQPAELGDSAMYLCASSSNRMNTGELFFGEGSRLTVL.

V is TRBV19 and J is TRBJ1-5, with a possible D match to TRBD1 (5 bases). This CDR3 is 15 amino acids long. V was shortened by 7 bases and J by 1 base, with 14 bases between the two germline ends. Per the germline V gene, CDR1 is LNHDA and CDR2 is SQIVND (reference sequence). CDR3 protein: CASKYQRTSNQPQHF. CDR3 sequence (DNA): TGTGCCAGTAAATATCAACGGACAAGCAATCAGCCCCAGCATTTT. Together with reference TRBV19 and TRBJ1-5, the CDR3 gives the full variable domain: DGGITQSPKYLFRKEGQNVTLSCEQNLNHDAMYWYRQDPGQGLRLIYYSQIVNDFQKGDIAEGYSVSREKKESFPLTVTSAQKNPTAFYLCASKYQRTSNQPQHFGDGTRLSIL.

This clone was counted only a few times. The V call is TRBV7-3, the J call TRBJ1-1; D possibly corresponds to TRBD1 (5 bases). This CDR3 is 13 amino acids long. The germline CDR1 and CDR2 sequences are SGHTA and FQGTGA. V lost 2 bases, J lost 4 bases, and 8 bases lay in between. The CDR3 protein is CASSLRGGTEAFF. The CDR3 region has the DNA TGTGCCAGCAGCTTACGGGGGGGCACTGAAGCTTTCTTT. Looking up the rest from reference TRBV7-3 and TRBJ1-1 gives the full variable domain: GAGVSQTPSNKVTEKGKYVELRCDPISGHTALYWYRQSLGQGPEFLIYFQGTGAADDSGLPNDRFFAVRPEGSVSTLKIQRTERGDSAVYLCASSLRGGTEAFFGQGTRLTVV.

The chain carries TRBV2 and TRBJ1-2; maybe TRBD1 (6 bases). Germline assignment: CDR1 SNHLY and CDR2 FYNNEI. The CDR3 runs 14 residues. Trimming took 4 bases from V and 0 from J, leaving 9 bases between them. The CDR3 bases are TGTGCCAGCAGTGTCGGGACACCTAACTATGGCTACACCTTC. Translation: CASSVGTPNYGYTF.

This clone was picked up a small number of times. The chain uses TRBV28 and TRBJ2-5; TRBD1 matches at 7 bases. This CDR3 is 13 amino acids long. V lost 4 bases and J lost 5; bases outside the gene matches: 4. Germline lookup yields CDR1 MDHEN and CDR2 SYDVKM. The CDR3 spells CASSYGQAETQYF. The CDR3 region has the DNA TGTGCCAGCAGTTATGGACAGGCGGAGACCCAGTACTTC.

V usage is TRBV4-1 and J usage is TRBJ1-1, with D hard to call. V dropped 2 bases and J dropped 2 bases, with 12 bases sitting between them. CDR3 size: 15 residues. Germline V lookup: CDR1 MGHRA, CDR2 YSYEKL. CDR3 sequence: CASSQPRRGNTEAFF. The CDR3 DNA reads as TGCGCCAGCAGCCAACCTCGACGCGGCAACACTGAAGCTTTCTTT.

This clone is categorized as medium-sized. The chain links TRBV19 to TRBJ1-4; D unclear. Trimming left V 2 bases short and J 4 bases short, with 11 bases between. The length of the CDR3 is 15 residues. Germline V gene sequence: CDR1 LNHDA, CDR2 SQIVND (reference sequence). The CDR3 nucleotides are TGTGCCAGTAGTATACGCCCGGCCGGTAATGAAAAACTGTTTTTT. Protein sequence: CASSIRPAGNEKLFF.

This clone has more than one count but fewer than ten. The V and J genes are TRBV4-2 and TRBJ1-1, with 9 bases lining up with TRBD1. V was clipped by 1 base and J by 1 base; unmatched bases: 4. The CDR3 consists of 16 residues. Germline V gene data show CDR1 as LGHNA and CDR2 as YNFKEQ. The CDR3 bases are TGTGCCAGCAGCCAAGGACAGGGGGATTGGAACACTGAAGCTTTCTTT. Residues: CASSQGQGDWNTEAFF.

The V and J genes are TRBV28 and TRBJ2-7; 11 positions agree with TRBD1. The J segment lost 2 bases and the V segment lost 8 bases, leaving 14 bases of the junction unmatched. CDR1 and CDR2 from the germline V gene are MDHEN and SYDVKM. The CDR3 has 17 amino acids. The CDR3 here is CASLPGQGVLTAYEQYF. CDR3 bases: TGTGCCAGCTTACCGGGACAGGGGGTCCTTACTGCCTACGAGCAGTACTTC.

The chain recombines TRBV4-3 with TRBJ2-2, with D unresolved. Germline V gives CDR1 LGHNA, CDR2 YSLEER. This CDR3 region has 15 residues. Deletions cut 2 bases from V and 4 bases from J, with 11 bases between. DNA of the CDR3: TGCGCCAGCAGCCAAAAACCAACGGGCACCGGGGAGCTGTTTTTT. Residues: CASSQKPTGTGELFF.

This chain connects TRBV7-9 to TRBJ1-6; D uncertain. Deletions cut 3 bases from V and 6 bases from J, with 12 bases between. CDR3 length: 15 amino acids. CDR1 and CDR2 from the germline V gene are SEHNR and FQNEAQ (reference sequence). CDR3: CASSFSLDANSPLHF. In DNA form, the CDR3 reads TGTGCCAGCAGCTTCTCCCTGGACGCTAATTCACCCCTCCACTTT.

The chain couples TRBV7-6 to TRBJ1-1; possible D gene TRBD1, 5 bases. V lost 4 bases, J lost 4 bases, and 10 bases lay in between. The CDR3 contains 13 residues. The germline gives CDR1 SGHVS, CDR2 FNYEAQ. DNA of the CDR3: TGTGCCAGCAGCTACGGGACCGGCACTGAAGCTTTCTTT. This translates into CASSYGTGTEAFF.

The chain has TRBV5-1 and TRBJ2-2; possibly TRBD1 for D (6 bases). V was trimmed by 4 bases and J by 5 bases, leaving 15 bases between them. Germline V gene sequence: CDR1 SGHRS, CDR2 YFSETQ. This CDR3 region has 15 residues. Here the CDR3 reads CASSPRGRETGELFF. The CDR3 DNA follows: TGCGCCAGCAGCCCTAGGGGGAGAGAGACCGGGGAGCTGTTTTTT.

The chain has TRBV7-9 and TRBJ2-3; the D gene is possibly TRBD1 (6 bases). The germline gives CDR1 SEHNR, CDR2 FQNEAQ (reference sequence). V was shortened by 3 bases and J by 4 bases, with 11 bases between the two germline ends. The CDR3 is 14 amino acids. The CDR3 DNA follows: TGTGCCAGCAGCTTGGGGGCAGGTTCAGATACGCAGTATTTT. This codes for CASSLGAGSDTQYF. The full variable domain, completed using reference TRBV7-9 and TRBJ2-3, is DTGVSQNPRHKITKRGQNVTFRCDPISEHNRLYWYRQTLGQGPEFLTYFQNEAQLEKSRLLSDRFSAERPKGSFSTLEIQRTEQGDSAMYLCASSLGAGSDTQYFGPGTRLTVL.

The chain employs TRBV6-6 and TRBJ1-2, with D perhaps TRBD1 (6 bases). This CDR3 has 13 amino acids. Trimming removed 5 bases from V and 8 bases from J, with 15 bases in between. Germline V CDR1 and CDR2: MNHNY, SVGAGI (reference sequence). The CDR3 loop is CASSGQSSGGYTF. DNA for the CDR3: TGTGCCAGCAGTGGACAGTCCTCGGGGGGCTACACCTTC.

The chain joins TRBV28 to TRBJ1-5; 7 bases line up with TRBD1. The CDR3 length is 15 residues. V was clipped by 7 bases and J by 6 bases; unmatched bases: 12. Germline loops: CDR1 MDHEN, CDR2 SYDVKM. The CDR3, as DNA: TGTGCCAGCACCTCGAGGGGGCAGGTAGGTCAGCCCCAGCATTTT. Translated, it gives CASTSRGQVGQPQHF. Using reference TRBV28 and TRBJ1-5 for the parts outside the CDR3, the full variable domain is DVKVTQSSRYLVKRTGEKVFLECVQDMDHENMFWYRQDPGLGLRLIYFSYDVKMKEKGDIPEGYSVSREKKERFSLILESASTNQTSMYLCASTSRGQVGQPQHFGDGTRLSIL.